This entry lists 26 T cell receptor beta chains sequenced from one sample in a study of liver allograft versus peripheral blood T cells. At the level of the study: Hepatic allograft T cell receptor repertoires were evaluated relative to those present in recipients' peripheral blood.

TCRdb re-derived calls from the reads in MiXCR, one entry per CDR3 protein. The data show 9,500 to 13,000 distinct CDR3 sequences, about 23% seen once. All receptors come from a human patient who had a liver transplant. Part of the T cells may come from the graft donor.

By frequency in the sample, this clonotype is medium-sized. The chain carries TRBV6-1 and TRBJ1-2; tentatively, D is TRBD1 (5 bases). The CDR3 runs 14 residues. Trimming stripped 4 bases from V and 0 bases from J, with 9 bases between. The germline gives CDR1 MNHNS, CDR2 SASEGT. The CDR3 reads CASSVWGANYGYTF. The CDR3 DNA reads TGTGCCAGCAGTGTATGGGGGGCTAACTATGGCTACACCTTC.

This clonotype is judged medium-sized. The rearrangement links TRBV18 to TRBJ2-7; D might be TRBD1 (5 bases). The CDR3 consists of 14 residues. Germline V gene sequence: CDR1 KGHSH, CDR2 LQKENI. Trimming left V 3 bases short and J 0 bases short, with 9 bases between. DNA of the CDR3: TGTGCCAGCTCACCTGGGGCTACCTCCTACGAGCAGTACTTC. This codes for CASSPGATSYEQYF.

The chain carries TRBV5-6 and TRBJ2-7; perhaps TRBD2 as D (5 bases). This CDR3 is 15 amino acids long. V lost 2 bases, J lost 7 bases, and 19 bases lay in between. The germline CDR1 and CDR2 sequences are SGHDT and YYEEEE. CDR3 amino acids: CASSFSRLWFREQYF. The CDR3 coding sequence is TGTGCCAGCAGCTTCTCGAGACTATGGTTTCGAGAGCAGTACTTC.

This clonotype is judged medium-sized. The chain carries TRBV10-3 and TRBJ1-2, with 11 bases identical to TRBD1. The V segment lost 4 bases and the J segment 3 bases; nucleotides outside the gene matches: 7. The CDR3 length is 16 residues. The germline gives CDR1 ENHRY, CDR2 SYGVKD. Written as DNA, the CDR3 is TGTGCCATCAGTGCGCGTATGGGACAGGGGGACTATGGCTACACCTTC. This codes for CAISARMGQGDYGYTF.

This clonotype is termed medium-sized (0.01 to 0.1%). The CDR3 sequence: CASSLASTGELFF. The CDR3 region has the DNA TGTGCCAGCAGCTTAGCGAGCACCGGGGAGCTGTTTTTT. V usage is TRBV7-2 and J usage is TRBJ2-2; no clear D gene. The CDR3 spans 13 residues. The germline V gene has CDR1 SGHTA and CDR2 FQGNSA. The V end was cut by 0 bases, the J end by 4 bases, with 3 bases between.

This clonotype has only a few counts. This rearrangement joins TRBV27 to TRBJ1-2; 8 bases are shared with TRBD1. After removal of 9 bases from V and 0 bases from J, the junction contained 12 bases not matched to a gene. The length of the CDR3 is 16 residues. Per germline, CDR1 MNHEY and CDR2 SMNVEV (reference sequence). The CDR3 here is CASRRAGGNTNYGYTF. The CDR3 region has the DNA TGTGCCAGTCGCCGGGCAGGGGGCAACACTAACTATGGCTACACCTTC.

This clonotype was seen a handful of times. This chain joins TRBV27 and TRBJ2-7; D is uncertain. V lost 6 bases, J lost 7 bases, and 1 base lay in between. CDR3 size: 8 residues. Germline CDR1 and CDR2: MNHEY and SMNVEV (reference sequence). The CDR3 DNA reads as TGTGCCAGCAGGGAGCAGTACTTC. It encodes CASREQYF.

This clonotype was observed a few times. The chain couples TRBV28 to TRBJ1-3; no clear D gene. CDR3 size: 12 residues. Trimming left V 10 bases short and J 0 bases short, with 7 bases between. Germline V gene sequence: CDR1 MDHEN, CDR2 SYDVKM. The DNA for the CDR3 is TGTGCCACACACACCTCTGGAAACACCATATATTTT. It encodes CATHTSGNTIYF.

This clonotype has more than one count but fewer than ten. The V call is TRBV5-4, the J call TRBJ1-4, with D tentatively TRBD1 (5 bases). The CDR3 is made up of 15 amino acids. CDR1 and CDR2 (germline): SGHNT, YYREEE (reference sequence). Trimming stripped 1 base from V and 2 bases from J, with 9 bases between. The chain's CDR3 is CASSLLSGTNEKLFF. In DNA form, the CDR3 reads TGTGCCAGCAGCTTGCTTTCAGGGACTAATGAAAAACTGTTTTTT.

The chain is built from TRBV20-1 and TRBJ1-2, with D possibly being TRBD1 (6 bases). V was clipped by 1 base and J by 4 bases, with 10 bases between them. This CDR3 is built from 13 residues. The V gene's germline CDR1 is DFQATT and CDR2 SNEGSKA (reference sequence). This chain's CDR3 is CSARAGAGYGYTF. CDR3 sequence (DNA): TGCAGTGCTAGAGCGGGGGCTGGCTATGGCTACACCTTC.

The rearrangement joins TRBV12-5 to TRBJ2-2, with 12 bases that match TRBD2. The CDR3 extends over 17 amino acids. After removal of 1 base from V and 5 bases from J, the junction contained 5 bases not matched to a gene. Germline CDR1 LGHNT, CDR2 FRNRAP. CDR3 amino acids: CASGLARLAGDTGELFF. DNA of the CDR3: TGTGCTAGTGGTTTGGCAAGACTAGCGGGGGATACCGGGGAGCTGTTTTTT.

In this sample, this clonotype is medium-sized. The J gene is TRBJ1-6, the V gene TRBV19; D uncertain. The CDR3 has 19 amino acids. Between the trimmed V and J ends, which lost 5 bases and 4 bases, there was a span of 24 bases. The germline V gene has CDR1 LNHDA and CDR2 SQIVND (reference sequence). This chain's CDR3 is CASSFSSGISAIYNSPLHF. CDR3 coding DNA: TGTGCCAGTAGTTTCTCCTCGGGCATCTCTGCAATTTATAATTCACCCCTCCACTTT.

The CDR3 DNA reads as TGTGCCAGCAGTTTGCTGCGGCTTGGGGGTGAAAAACTGTTTTTT. Its translation: CASSLLRLGGEKLFF. The chain joins TRBV28 to TRBJ1-4, with D possibly TRBD1 on 5 matching bases. This CDR3 contains 15 residues. CDR1 is MDHEN, CDR2 SYDVKM, per germline. Trimming left V 3 bases short and J 7 bases short, with 15 bases between.

This sequence joins TRBV12-3 or TRBV12-4 and TRBJ2-7; D gene ambiguous. This CDR3 contains 13 residues. V dropped 7 bases and J dropped 3 bases, with 13 bases sitting between them. CDR3 DNA: TGTGCCAGCACCAAAACTGGTTACTACGAGCAGTACTTC. It specifies CASTKTGYYEQYF.

About this clonotype itself: A junction end diverges from the germline sequence, so it may reflect a read error. The rearrangement joins TRBV7-9 to TRBJ2-7; weak D call: TRBD1 (5 bases). Looked up from germline, CDR1 is SEHNR and CDR2 is FQNEAQ (reference sequence). The CDR3 sequence is 11 residues long. CDR3 sequence reads: CASSLSYRILF. The DNA for the CDR3 is TGTGCCAGCAGCTTAAGCTACAGGATTCTCTTC.

This clonotype occurred a few times. V usage is TRBV20-1 and J usage is TRBJ1-2; TRBD1 aligns across 10 bases. Germline loops: CDR1 DFQATT, CDR2 SNEGSKA (reference sequence). Trimming cost V 2 bases and J 4 bases; bases outside gene matches: 7. The CDR3 consists of 15 residues. CDR3: CSARSPGQGFYGYTF. The CDR3 coding sequence is TGCAGTGCTAGATCTCCGGGACAGGGGTTCTATGGCTACACCTTC.

This clonotype was found a few times. V usage is TRBV28 and J usage is TRBJ2-2; no reliable D call. The CDR3 runs 19 residues. V shed 3 bases and J shed 4 bases, with 24 bases lying between them. Germline CDR1 reads MDHEN; CDR2 reads SYDVKM. The CDR3 DNA follows: TGTGCCAGCAGTTTCGGGCGTCGGATGGGCAGGACCACCACCGGGGAGCTGTTTTTT. As protein: CASSFGRRMGRTTTGELFF.

This clonotype counts as medium-sized. The rearrangement uses TRBV10-3 and TRBJ1-6, with 11 bases matching TRBD1. This CDR3 region has 18 residues. Germline V gene sequence: CDR1 ENHRY, CDR2 SYGVKD. The trim removed 10 bases at V and 6 bases at J, leaving 17 bases unmatched. The chain's CDR3 is CASSSGTGGAKPNSPLHF. The CDR3 nucleotides read TGTGCCAGCTCATCCGGGACAGGGGGGGCCAAGCCTAATTCACCCCTCCACTTT.

This clonotype is labeled as medium-sized. The chain has TRBV27 and TRBJ2-1, with D possibly TRBD1 on 5 matching bases. The germline CDR1 and CDR2 sequences are MNHEY and SMNVEV (reference sequence). The ends were cut back, 6 bases at V and 4 bases at J, with 16 bases in the middle. This CDR3 comprises 15 residues. Here the CDR3 reads CASRPWGETYNEQFF. In DNA, the CDR3 is TGTGCCAGCAGACCCTGGGGCGAAACATACAATGAGCAGTTCTTC.

This clonotype was seen a handful of times. J is TRBJ1-4 and V is TRBV20-1; D not certain. The germline gives CDR1 DFQATT, CDR2 SNEGSKA (reference sequence). Between the trimmed V and J ends, which lost 4 bases and 2 bases, there was a span of 14 bases. This CDR3 region has 15 residues. DNA of the CDR3: TGCAGTGCTACGGTTGGAGGTTGGACTAATGAAAAACTGTTTTTT. The encoded protein is CSATVGGWTNEKLFF.

In its sample, this clonotype was seen a few times. The chain combines TRBV11-2 with TRBJ2-3, with TRBD2 matching 11 bases. This CDR3 comprises 16 residues. The V gene end was trimmed by 5 bases and the J gene end by 2 bases; junction bases not matched to a gene: 6. Germline V gene lookup returns CDR1 SGHAT and CDR2 FQNNGV. The CDR3: CASSVRLAGPTDTQYF. The CDR3 nucleotides read TGTGCCAGCAGCGTGAGACTAGCGGGGCCCACAGATACGCAGTATTTT.

The gene calls are TRBV20-1 and TRBJ1-5; 8 nucleotides align to TRBD1. V gave up 5 bases and J gave up 4 bases; unmatched junction bases: 10. The V gene's germline CDR1 is DFQATT and CDR2 SNEGSKA (reference sequence). The CDR3 loop spans 15 amino acids. CDR3 residues: CSAPQAGGLNQPQHF. The DNA of the CDR3 is TGCAGTGCTCCGCAAGCAGGGGGCCTGAATCAGCCCCAGCATTTT.

In this sample, this clonotype turned up a few times. The genes are TRBV12-3 or TRBV12-4 and TRBJ2-2, with TRBD2 identical over 10 bases. The junction had 3 bases not matched to a gene; V was cut back by 5 bases and J by 3 bases. CDR3 size: 15 residues. The chain's CDR3 is CASSRTSGYTGELFF. CDR3 in DNA: TGTGCCAGCAGTCGGACTAGCGGATACACCGGGGAGCTGTTTTTT.

The chain carries TRBV28 and TRBJ1-2; no firm D call. In germline, CDR1 is MDHEN, CDR2 SYDVKM. V dropped 4 bases and J dropped 3 bases, with 15 bases sitting between them. The CDR3 length is 15 residues. CDR3 residues: CASSSPRRPYYGYTF. DNA of the CDR3: TGTGCCAGCAGTTCTCCGAGACGCCCTTACTATGGCTACACCTTC.

The chain employs TRBV27 and TRBJ1-2; TRBD1 is a possible D gene (5 bases). Germline V gene lookup returns CDR1 MNHEY and CDR2 SMNVEV (reference sequence). Trimming shortened V by 6 bases and J by 6 bases, and 26 bases separated the two germline ends. The CDR3 totals 17 residues. As DNA, the CDR3 is TGTGCCAGCAGGTCTGCCGGGTACAGGTCGCGTGTTGATGGCTACACCTTC. This sequence encodes CASRSAGYRSRVDGYTF.

The chain links TRBV7-2 to TRBJ2-2, with 7 nucleotides matching TRBD1. V lost 3 bases and J lost 7; bases outside the gene matches: 5. The germline V gene encodes CDR1 SGHTA and CDR2 FQGNSA. CDR3 size: 14 residues. In DNA form, the CDR3 reads TGTGCCAGCAGCTTCCGACAGGGAATCGGGGAGCTGTTTTTT. Its protein product is CASSFRQGIGELFF.